This TCR beta chain was captured by sequencing in a study of T-cell memory formation after mild COVID-19. TCR alpha and TCR beta cDNA libraries with sample barcodes and UMIs came from 5'RACE using constant-segment primers. A single record per CDR3 protein comes from TCRdb applying MiXCR to the 5' RACE reads. The table lists 560,000 or so distinct CDR3 sequences, roughly 17% of them singletons. CDR1 and CDR2 from the germline V gene are SGHRS and YFSETQ. The CDR3 is 14 residues long. Trimming removed 2 bases at V and 3 bases at J, with 12 bases between. Study observations and caveats: CM and EM subsets held most contracting CD4+ clones; EMRA held CD8+ ones.

In regard to this clonotype: Antigen specificity is unknown.

The sample consisted of PBMCs or a T cell subset sorted from them (not recorded which). V usage is TRBV5-1 and J usage is TRBJ2-7; D is perhaps TRBD2 (5 bases). This sequence was found in an adult woman who had mild COVID-19 (a few samples of this study predate the infection). Cell type and time point are not known. CDR3 sequence (DNA): TGCGCCAGCAGCTTATCGGGAACCAACTACGAGCAGTACTTC. Translation gives CASSLSGTNYEQYF.